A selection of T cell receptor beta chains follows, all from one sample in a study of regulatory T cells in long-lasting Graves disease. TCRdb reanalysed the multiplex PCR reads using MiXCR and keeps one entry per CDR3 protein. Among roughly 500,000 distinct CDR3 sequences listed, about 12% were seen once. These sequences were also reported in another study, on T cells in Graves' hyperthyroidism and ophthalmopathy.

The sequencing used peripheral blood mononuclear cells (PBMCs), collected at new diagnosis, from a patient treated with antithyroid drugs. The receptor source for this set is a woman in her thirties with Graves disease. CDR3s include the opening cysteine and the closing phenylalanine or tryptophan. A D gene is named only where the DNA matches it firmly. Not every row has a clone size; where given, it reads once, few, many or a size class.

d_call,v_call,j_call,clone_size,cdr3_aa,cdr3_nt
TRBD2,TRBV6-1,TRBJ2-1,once,CASTYTGLAGPQGDNEQFF,TGTGCCAGCACCTACACGGGGCTAGCGGGACCCCAAGGGGACAATGAGCAGTTCTTC
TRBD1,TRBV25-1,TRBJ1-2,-,CASARDRGDGYTF,TGTGCCAGCGCCCGGGACAGGGGTGATGGCTACACCTTC
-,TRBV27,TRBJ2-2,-,CASSQLPNTGELFF,TGTGCCAGCAGCCAGCTTCCGAACACCGGGGAGCTGTTTTTT
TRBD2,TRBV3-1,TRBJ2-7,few,CASSKRGSGRAEEQYF,TGTGCCAGCAGCAAACGGGGAAGCGGGAGGGCCGAGGAGCAGTACTTC
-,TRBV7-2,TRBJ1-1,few,CASSLVQGIGEAFF,TGTGCCAGCAGCTTAGTTCAGGGTATCGGTGAAGCTTTCTTT
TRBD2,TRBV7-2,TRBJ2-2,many,CASSFYRTSGRLGTGELFF,TGTGCCAGCAGCTTCTACCGGACTAGCGGGAGATTGGGGACCGGGGAGCTGTTTTTT
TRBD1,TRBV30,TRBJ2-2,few,CAWSGDRGRGELFF,TGTGCCTGGAGTGGTGACAGGGGACGGGGGGAGCTGTTTTTT
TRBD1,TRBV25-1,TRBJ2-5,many,CASSDGQGARETQYF,TGTGCCAGCAGTGATGGACAGGGGGCTCGAGAGACCCAGTACTTC
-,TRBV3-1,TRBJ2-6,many,CASSPSLGSSGANVLTF,TGTGCCAGCAGCCCGAGCCTAGGGAGCTCTGGGGCCAACGTCCTGACTTTC
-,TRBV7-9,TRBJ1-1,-,CASSPPGDTQNTEAFF,TGTGCCAGCAGCCCCCCCGGGGACACCCAGAACACTGAAGCTTTCTTT
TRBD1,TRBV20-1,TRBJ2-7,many,CSAGGTGAYEQYF,TGCAGTGCCGGGGGGACAGGGGCCTACGAGCAGTACTTC
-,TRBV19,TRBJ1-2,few,CASSMATGANYGYTF,TGTGCCAGTAGTATGGCGACGGGCGCTAACTATGGCTACACCTTC
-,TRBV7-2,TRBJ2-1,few,CASSSSGIEQFF,TGTGCCAGCAGCTCATCGGGGATTGAGCAGTTCTTC
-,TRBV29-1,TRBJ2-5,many,CSVRGLFRQRGETQYF,TGCAGCGTACGGGGGTTATTCAGACAAAGAGGAGAGACCCAGTACTTC
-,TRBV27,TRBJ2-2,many,CASRVKWGDTGELFF,TGTGCCAGCCGTGTTAAATGGGGCGACACCGGGGAGCTGTTTTTT
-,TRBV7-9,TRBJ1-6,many,CACRLGGGSPLHF,TGTGCCTGCCGCTTAGGAGGGGGTTCACCCCTCCACTTT
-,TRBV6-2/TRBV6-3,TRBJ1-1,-,CASSYLGAAFF,TGTGCCAGCAGTTACTTGGGGGCCGCTTTCTTT
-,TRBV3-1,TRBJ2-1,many,CASSQNGLAESSYNEQFF,TGTGCCAGCAGCCAAAACGGATTGGCGGAGAGCTCCTACAATGAGCAGTTCTTC
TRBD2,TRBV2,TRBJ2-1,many,CASTKYVGQTSGRYNEQFF,TGTGCCAGCACTAAATATGTGGGGCAAACTAGCGGGCGTTACAATGAGCAGTTCTTC
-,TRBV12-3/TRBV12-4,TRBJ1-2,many,CASSPMGWGYTF,TGTGCCAGCAGTCCCATGGGGTGGGGCTACACCTTC
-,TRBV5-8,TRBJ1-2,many,CASSPQDRYGYTF,TGTGCCAGCAGCCCTCAGGACAGATATGGCTACACCTTC
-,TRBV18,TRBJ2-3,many,CASSPALDTQYF,TGTGCCAGCTCACCAGCTCTGGATACGCAGTATTTT
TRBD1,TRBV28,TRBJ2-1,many,CASSSGQGINEQFF,TGTGCCAGCAGTTCGGGACAGGGGATCAATGAGCAGTTCTTC
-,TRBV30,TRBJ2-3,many,CAWSVAGSTDTQYF,TGTGCCTGGAGTGTGGCCGGTAGCACAGATACGCAGTATTTT
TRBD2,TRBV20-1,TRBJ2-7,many,CSAMTSGRAYEQYF,TGCAGTGCTATGACTAGCGGGAGAGCCTACGAGCAGTACTTC
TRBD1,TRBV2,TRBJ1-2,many,CASTLGQGANYGYTF,TGTGCCAGCACCTTGGGACAGGGAGCTAACTATGGCTACACCTTC
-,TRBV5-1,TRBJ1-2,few,CASRGPTNYGYTF,TGCGCCAGCAGGGGACCCACTAACTATGGCTACACCTTC
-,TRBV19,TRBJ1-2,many,CASSIQETANYGYTF,TGTGCCAGTAGTATCCAGGAAACAGCTAACTATGGCTACACCTTC
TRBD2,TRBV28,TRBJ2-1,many,CASRGAGTSSNNEQFF,TGTGCCAGCAGGGGGGCCGGGACTAGTTCTAACAATGAGCAGTTCTTC
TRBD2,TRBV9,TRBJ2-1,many,CASSVGREGGSYNEQFF,TGTGCCAGCAGCGTAGGAAGAGAGGGCGGGAGCTACAATGAGCAGTTCTTC
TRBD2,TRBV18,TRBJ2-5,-,CASSPLAGSGKTQYF,TGTGCCAGCTCACCCCTAGCGGGATCTGGGAAGACCCAGTACTTC
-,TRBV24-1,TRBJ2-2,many,CATSDPGRDTGELFF,TGTGCCACCAGTGACCCGGGTCGGGACACCGGGGAGCTGTTTTTT
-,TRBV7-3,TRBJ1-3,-,CASSLRSGNGNTIYF,TGTGCCAGCAGCTTAAGATCTGGGAACGGAAACACCATATATTTT
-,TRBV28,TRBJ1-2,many,CASSLGAGYTF,TGTGCCAGCAGTTTAGGTGCCGGCTACACCTTC
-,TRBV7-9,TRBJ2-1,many,CASSLAGGGPRF,TGTGCCAGCAGCTTGGCAGGGGGAGGGCCCAGATTC
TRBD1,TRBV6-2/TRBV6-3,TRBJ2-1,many,CASRPLGTGTTSGVVFMLYNEQFF,TGTGCCAGCAGACCCCTAGGGACAGGCACTACTTCGGGAGTAGTGTTTATGCTATACAATGAGCAGTTCTTC
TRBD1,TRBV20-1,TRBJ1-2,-,CSATARDRVRGYTF,TGCAGTGCTACCGCGCGGGACAGGGTGAGAGGCTACACCTTC
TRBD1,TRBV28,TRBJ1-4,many,CASRHRDRENEKLFF,TGTGCCAGCAGACACAGGGACAGAGAAAATGAAAAACTGTTTTTT
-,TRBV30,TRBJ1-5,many,CAWSVTQYNQPQHF,TGTGCCTGGAGTGTAACCCAGTACAATCAGCCCCAGCATTTT
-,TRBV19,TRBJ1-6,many,CASSPRGDNSPLHF,TGTGCCAGTAGCCCCCGGGGTGATAATTCACCCCTCCACTTT
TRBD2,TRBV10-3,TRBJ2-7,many,CAIRGTSGGYEQYF,TGTGCCATCAGAGGGACTAGCGGGGGGTACGAGCAGTACTTC
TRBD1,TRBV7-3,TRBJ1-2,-,CASSAHPGTGPSGYTF,TGTGCCAGCAGCGCTCATCCCGGGACAGGGCCTTCTGGCTACACCTTC
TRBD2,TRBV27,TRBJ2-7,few,CASSLWGGEQYF,TGTGCCAGCAGTTTATGGGGGGGCGAGCAGTACTTC
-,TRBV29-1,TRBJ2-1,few,CSAYSSSYNEQFF,TGCAGCGCCTACAGTAGCTCCTACAATGAGCAGTTCTTC
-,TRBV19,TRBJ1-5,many,CASSIFSLNQPQHF,TGTGCCAGTAGTATATTTTCACTCAATCAGCCCCAGCATTTT
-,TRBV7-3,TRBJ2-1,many,CASSLISGLSEQFF,TGTGCCAGCAGCTTAATAAGTGGGCTCAGTGAGCAGTTCTTC
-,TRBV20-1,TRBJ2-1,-,CSANPRGEQFF,TGCAGTGCTAACCCCCGGGGTGAGCAGTTCTTC
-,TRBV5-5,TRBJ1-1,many,CASSLFSSVRTEAFF,TGTGCCAGCAGCTTGTTTTCGTCAGTGAGGACTGAAGCTTTCTTT
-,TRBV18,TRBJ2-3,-,CASSPDLVVSTDTQYF,TGTGCCAGCTCACCGGACCTAGTAGTAAGCACAGATACGCAGTATTTT
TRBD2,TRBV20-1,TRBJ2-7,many,CSAMRLAGGRNEQYF,TGCAGTGCTATGCGACTAGCGGGGGGTAGGAACGAGCAGTACTTC
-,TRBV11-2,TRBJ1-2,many,CASRPTGQGGYTF,TGTGCCAGCAGGCCTACAGGTCAGGGGGGCTACACCTTC
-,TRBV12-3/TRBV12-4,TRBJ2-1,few,CASSDRGSRYNEQFF,TGTGCCAGCAGTGATAGGGGATCGCGCTACAATGAGCAGTTCTTC
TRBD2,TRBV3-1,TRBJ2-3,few,CASSPREAGLTDTQYF,TGTGCCAGCAGCCCACGTGAAGCGGGACTCACAGATACGCAGTATTTT
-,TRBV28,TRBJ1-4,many,CASGVNAGKLFF,TGTGCCAGCGGAGTTAACGCGGGGAAACTGTTTTTT
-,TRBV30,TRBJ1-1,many,CAWSAGRQLNTEAFF,TGTGCCTGGAGCGCGGGGAGGCAGTTAAACACTGAAGCTTTCTTT
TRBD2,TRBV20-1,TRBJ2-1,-,CSASLSGRAIYNEQFF,TGCAGTGCTAGTTTGAGCGGGAGGGCTATTTACAATGAGCAGTTCTTC
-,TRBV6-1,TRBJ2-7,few,CASSEAYSRAYEQYF,TGTGCCAGCAGTGAAGCCTACTCGAGGGCCTACGAGCAGTACTTC
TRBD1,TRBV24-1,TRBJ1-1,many,CATSSREGRGQTEAFF,TGTGCCACCAGTTCGAGGGAGGGGAGGGGACAGACTGAAGCTTTCTTT
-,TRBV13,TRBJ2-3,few,CASSVRLGTDTQYF,TGTGCCAGCAGCGTTAGGTTGGGCACAGATACGCAGTATTTT
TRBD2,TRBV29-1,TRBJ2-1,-,CSVSRGTTEQFF,TGCAGCGTTTCCCGAGGGACTACCGAGCAGTTCTTC